These 12 T cell receptor beta chains originate from one sample sequenced in a study of T cell responses to AZD1222 COVID-19 vaccine (dated by TCRdb to about 2021). The sample's time point, from its label and the paper: baseline before first vaccination. The sample's treatment or condition label is to be understood as: meningococcal conjugate vaccine given as trial control. Library construction relied on the immunoSEQ multiplex PCR assay. TCRdb re-hosts the immuneACCESS table, in-frame sequences only. Its copies lack some clones; in the studies checked, an unresolved V gene accounts for under half of them, and the cause for the rest is not known. The sample includes about 120,000 clones, with 80% to 90% observed a single time. The top ten constitute roughly 3.9% of the sample. The source material was peripheral blood, sampled on day 0 of MenACWY control vaccination. The receptors originated from an adult in good health.

This rearrangement joins TRBV29-1 to TRBJ1-1; D not resolved. Germline CDR1 reads SQVTM; CDR2 reads ANQGSEA. V dropped 8 bases and J dropped 1 base, with 5 bases sitting between them. The CDR3 has 10 amino acids. The CDR3: CSLGNTEAFF. As DNA, the CDR3 is TGCAGCTTGGGGAACACTGAAGCTTTCTTT.

The rearrangement uses TRBV18 and TRBJ1-4; 10 positions match TRBD1. This CDR3 spans 17 amino acids. Germline V gene data show CDR1 as KGHSH and CDR2 as LQKENI. V dropped 4 bases and J dropped 2; count of bases not matched to a gene: 7. CDR3 nucleotide sequence: TGTGCCAGCTCACTCCGGGACAGGGGTTTGACTAATGAAAAACTGTTTTTT. As protein: CASSLRDRGLTNEKLFF. Looking up the rest from reference TRBV18 and TRBJ1-4 gives the full variable domain: NAGVMQNPRHLVRRRGQEARLRCSPMKGHSHVYWYRQLPEEGLKFMVYLQKENIIDESGMPKERFSAEFPKEGPSILRIQQVVRGDSAAYFCASSLRDRGLTNEKLFFGSGTQLSVL.

The chain combines TRBV27 with TRBJ1-2, with D perhaps matching TRBD1 (5 bases). Trimming shortened V by 8 bases and J by 3 bases, and 10 bases separated the two germline ends. Looked up from germline, CDR1 is MNHEY and CDR2 is SMNVEV (reference sequence). This CDR3 has 12 amino acids. The CDR3 DNA follows: TGTGCCAGCTCCCGGGGCCACTATGGCTACACCTTC. It is translated as CASSRGHYGYTF.

This chain links TRBV11-2 with TRBJ2-7, with D unclear. Germline assignment: CDR1 SGHAT and CDR2 FQNNGV. This CDR3 region has 12 residues. Trimming cost V 8 bases and J 3 bases, with 11 bases left between them. CDR3 in amino acids: CASQSTYYEQYF. CDR3 coding DNA: TGTGCCAGCCAGAGTACCTACTACGAGCAGTACTTC. The full variable domain, in which reference TRBV11-2 and TRBJ2-7 provide the parts outside the CDR3, is EAGVAQSPRYKIIEKRQSVAFWCNPISGHATLYWYQQILGQGPKLLIQFQNNGVVDDSQLPKDRFSAERLKGVDSTLKIQPAKLEDSAVYLCASQSTYYEQYFGPGTRLTVT.

V gene TRBV11-1 combines with J gene TRBJ2-3, with D possibly matching TRBD2 (6 bases). V was cut by 2 bases and J by 0 bases, with 12 bases left in between. This CDR3 contains 16 residues. The V gene's germline CDR1 is SGHAT and CDR2 FQDESV (reference sequence). CDR3 sequence (DNA): TGTGCCAGCAGCTTAAGCGGCGGGGCTAGCACAGATACGCAGTATTTT. This sequence encodes CASSLSGGASTDTQYF.

This rearrangement joins TRBV6-5 to TRBJ1-2, with 9 nucleotides matching TRBD1. With V trimmed by 8 bases and J by 6 bases, 13 bases remained unmatched. Per germline, CDR1 MNHEY and CDR2 SVGAGI. The CDR3 has 15 amino acids. The CDR3 DNA is TGTGCCAGCTGCCCCACCGGGACAGGGTATGATGGCTACACCTTC. This translates into CASCPTGTGYDGYTF.

A single count supports this clone. The V call is TRBV7-8, the J call TRBJ1-2; D not resolved. Germline lookup yields CDR1 SGHVS and CDR2 FQNEAQ. This CDR3 is built from 17 residues. V lost 2 bases and J 5 bases, leaving 21 bases between the germline ends. Here the CDR3 DNA reads TGTGCCAGCAGCTTAAACGGGCGGGGAACGAACCTATATGGCTACACCTTC. As protein: CASSLNGRGTNLYGYTF.

V and J are TRBV24-1 and TRBJ2-7; TRBD1 is a possible D gene (6 bases). Germline V gives CDR1 KGHDR, CDR2 SFDVKD. V was clipped by 4 bases and J by 5 bases, with 11 bases between them. CDR3 length: 13 amino acids. DNA for the CDR3: TGTGCCACCAGTGACCGAAGGGGGAACGAGCAGTACTTC. Protein product: CATSDRRGNEQYF.

The chain joins TRBV7-9 to TRBJ2-2; 7 positions agree with TRBD1. The CDR3 has 16 residues. The V and J ends lost 2 bases and 6 bases, in that order; junction bases with no gene match: 9. CDR1 and CDR2 (germline): SEHNR, FQNEAQ (reference sequence). The CDR3, as DNA: TGTGCCAGCAGCTTAAACCCCCGGGACAGTCCCGGGGAGCTGTTTTTT. This translates into CASSLNPRDSPGELFF.

This chain uses TRBV2 with TRBJ2-5; TRBD1 might be the D (5 bases). The CDR3 is made up of 13 amino acids. CDR1 is SNHLY, CDR2 FYNNEI, per germline. V was pared by 3 bases and J by 4 bases, with 9 bases between. The chain's CDR3 is CASSETAIETQYF. For the CDR3, the DNA is TGTGCCAGCAGTGAGACAGCGATAGAGACCCAGTACTTC.

This sequence joins TRBV30 and TRBJ1-2; 7 bases map to TRBD1. The CDR3 is made up of 16 amino acids. The V and J ends lost 0 bases and 8 bases, in that order; junction bases with no gene match: 15. CDR1 GTSNPN and CDR2 SVGIG come from the germline V gene (reference sequence). The CDR3 loop is CAWSVLVDRPSTGYTF. The CDR3 DNA sequence: TGTGCCTGGAGTGTACTAGTGGACAGGCCGTCGACGGGCTACACCTTC. Filled out from reference TRBV30 and TRBJ1-2, the complete variable domain reads SQTIHQWPATLVQPVGSPLSLECTVEGTSNPNLYWYRQAAGRGLQLLFYSVGIGQISSEVPQNLSASRPQDRQFILSSKKLLLSDSGFYLCAWSVLVDRPSTGYTFGSGTRLTVV.

The V call is TRBV19, the J call TRBJ2-2; a weak D match, TRBD1 (6 bases). V lost 6 bases to trimming and J lost 3 bases, with 11 bases between them. CDR3 length: 14 amino acids. CDR1 and CDR2 from the germline V gene are LNHDA and SQIVND (reference sequence). CDR3 bases: TGTGCCAGTAGACGACAGGACGACACCGGGGAGCTGTTTTTT. Its translation is CASRRQDDTGELFF.